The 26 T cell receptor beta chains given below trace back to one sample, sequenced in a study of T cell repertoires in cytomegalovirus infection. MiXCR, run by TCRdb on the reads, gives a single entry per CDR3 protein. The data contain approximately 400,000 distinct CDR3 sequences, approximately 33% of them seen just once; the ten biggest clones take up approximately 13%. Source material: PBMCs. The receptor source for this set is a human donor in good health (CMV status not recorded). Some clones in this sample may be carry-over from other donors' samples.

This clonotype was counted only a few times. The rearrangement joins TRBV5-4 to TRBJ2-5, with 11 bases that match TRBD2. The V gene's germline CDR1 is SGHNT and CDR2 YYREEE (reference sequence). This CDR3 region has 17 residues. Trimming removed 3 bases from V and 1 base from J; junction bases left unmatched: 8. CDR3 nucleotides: TGTGCCAGCAGCTCCCCCTCTAGCGGGGGGTCCCAAGAGACCCAGTACTTC. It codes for CASSSPSSGGSQETQYF.

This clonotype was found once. The CDR3 protein is CSARTTPAGGAVGGYTF. DNA of the CDR3: TGCAGTGCTAGAACAACCCCTGCAGGGGGCGCCGTGGGGGGCTACACCTTC. The rearrangement uses TRBV20-1 and TRBJ1-2, with 8 bases aligning to TRBD1. The V gene's germline CDR1 is DFQATT and CDR2 SNEGSKA (reference sequence). V shed 2 bases and J 8 bases; nucleotides not matched to a gene: 19. CDR3 length: 17 residues.

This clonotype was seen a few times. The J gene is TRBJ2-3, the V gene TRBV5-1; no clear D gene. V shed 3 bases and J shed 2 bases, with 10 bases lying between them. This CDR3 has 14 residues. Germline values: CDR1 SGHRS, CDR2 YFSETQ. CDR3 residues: CASSSGRATDTQYF. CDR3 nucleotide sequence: TGCGCCAGCAGCTCGGGTCGGGCCACAGATACGCAGTATTTT.

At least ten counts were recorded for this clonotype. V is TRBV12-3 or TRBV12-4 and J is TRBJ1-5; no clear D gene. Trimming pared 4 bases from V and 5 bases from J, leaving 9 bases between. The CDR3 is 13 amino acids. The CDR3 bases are TGTGCCAGCAGTTCTGGGTCCTATCAGCCCCAGCATTTT. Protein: CASSSGSYQPQHF.

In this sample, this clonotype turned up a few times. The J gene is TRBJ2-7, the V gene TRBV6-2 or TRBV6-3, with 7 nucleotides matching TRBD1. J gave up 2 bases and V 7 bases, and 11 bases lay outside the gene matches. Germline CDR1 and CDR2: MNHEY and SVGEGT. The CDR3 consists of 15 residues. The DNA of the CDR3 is TGTGCCAGCACTCTTGACAGGGACCCTACCTACGAGCAGTACTTC. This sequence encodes CASTLDRDPTYEQYF.

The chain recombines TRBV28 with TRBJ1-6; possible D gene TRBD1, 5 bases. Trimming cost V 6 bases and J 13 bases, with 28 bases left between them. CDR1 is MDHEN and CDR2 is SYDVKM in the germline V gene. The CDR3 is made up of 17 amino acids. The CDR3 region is CASRPWAGAVVAIPLHF. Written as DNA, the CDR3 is TGTGCCAGCAGACCCTGGGCTGGGGCGGTAGTTGCTATTCCCCTCCACTTT.

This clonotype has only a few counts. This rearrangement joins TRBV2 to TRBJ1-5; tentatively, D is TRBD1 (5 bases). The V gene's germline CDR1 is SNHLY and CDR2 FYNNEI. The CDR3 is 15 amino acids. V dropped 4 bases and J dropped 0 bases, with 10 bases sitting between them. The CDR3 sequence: CASSAEGHSNQPQHF. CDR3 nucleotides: TGTGCCAGCAGTGCGGAGGGGCATAGCAATCAGCCCCAGCATTTT.

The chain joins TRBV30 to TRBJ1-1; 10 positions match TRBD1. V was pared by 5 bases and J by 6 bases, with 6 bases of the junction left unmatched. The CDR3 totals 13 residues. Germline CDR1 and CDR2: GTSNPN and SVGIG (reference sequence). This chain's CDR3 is CAWYRQGAPEAFF. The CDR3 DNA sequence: TGTGCCTGGTACCGACAGGGGGCCCCTGAAGCTTTCTTT.

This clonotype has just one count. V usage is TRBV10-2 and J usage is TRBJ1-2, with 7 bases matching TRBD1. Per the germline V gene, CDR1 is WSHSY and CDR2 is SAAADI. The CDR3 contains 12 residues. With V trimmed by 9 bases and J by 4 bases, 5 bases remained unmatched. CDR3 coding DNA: TGCGCCAGTTCGGGACAGCCCTATGGCTACACCTTC. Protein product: CASSGQPYGYTF.

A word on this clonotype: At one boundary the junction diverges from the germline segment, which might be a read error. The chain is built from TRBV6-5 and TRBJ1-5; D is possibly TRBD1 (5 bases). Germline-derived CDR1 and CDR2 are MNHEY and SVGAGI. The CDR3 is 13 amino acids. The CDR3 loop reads CATPPGLSQPHQF. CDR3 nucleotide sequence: TGTGCCACCCCGCCGGGGCTTTCCCAGCCCCATCAGTTT.

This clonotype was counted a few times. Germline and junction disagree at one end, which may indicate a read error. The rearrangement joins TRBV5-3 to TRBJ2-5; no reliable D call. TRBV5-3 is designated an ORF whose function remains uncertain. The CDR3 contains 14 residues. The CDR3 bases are TGTGCCAGCAGCTTGCGGCAGCTTGGAGAGACCCAGTACTTC. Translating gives CASSLRQLGETQYF.

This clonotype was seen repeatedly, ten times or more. The CDR3 coding sequence is TGTGCCAGCAGCGAACACGTGAGCTACGAGCAGTACTTC. Translation: CASSEHVSYEQYF. This rearrangement joins TRBV7-8 to TRBJ2-7; D call uncertain. Trimming shortened V by 5 bases and J by 3 bases, and 11 bases separated the two germline ends. CDR1 and CDR2 from the germline V gene are SGHVS and FQNEAQ. The CDR3 runs 13 residues. Together with reference TRBV7-8 and TRBJ2-7, the CDR3 gives the full variable domain: GAGVSQSPRYKVAKRGQDVALRCDPISGHVSLFWYQQALGQGPEFLTYFQNEAQLDKSGLPSDRFFAERPEGSVSTLKIQRTQQEDSAVYLCASSEHVSYEQYFGPGTRLTVT.

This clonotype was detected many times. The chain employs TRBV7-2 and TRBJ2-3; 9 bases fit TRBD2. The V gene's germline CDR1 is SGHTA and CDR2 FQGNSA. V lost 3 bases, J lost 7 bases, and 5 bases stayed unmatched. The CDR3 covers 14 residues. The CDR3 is CASSFGGGAYTQYF. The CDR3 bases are TGTGCCAGCAGCTTCGGCGGGGGGGCGTATACGCAGTATTTT. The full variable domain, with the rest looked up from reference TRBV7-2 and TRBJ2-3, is GAGVSQSPSNKVTEKGKDVELRCDPISGHTALYWYRQSLGQGLEFLIYFQGNSAPDKSGLPSDRFSAERTGGSVSTLTIQRTQQEDSAVYLCASSFGGGAYTQYFGPGTRLTVL.

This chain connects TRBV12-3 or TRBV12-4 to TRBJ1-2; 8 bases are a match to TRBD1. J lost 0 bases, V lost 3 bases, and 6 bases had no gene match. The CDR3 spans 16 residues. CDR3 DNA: TGTGCCAGCAGTTTCTTACAGGGGGGAGCTAACTATGGCTACACCTTC. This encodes CASSFLQGGANYGYTF.

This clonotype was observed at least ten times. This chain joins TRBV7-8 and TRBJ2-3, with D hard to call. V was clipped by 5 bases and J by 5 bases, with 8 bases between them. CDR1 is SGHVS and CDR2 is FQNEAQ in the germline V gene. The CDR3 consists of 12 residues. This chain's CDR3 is CASSRPLDTQYF. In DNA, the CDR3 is TGTGCCAGCAGCCGTCCATTAGATACGCAGTATTTT.

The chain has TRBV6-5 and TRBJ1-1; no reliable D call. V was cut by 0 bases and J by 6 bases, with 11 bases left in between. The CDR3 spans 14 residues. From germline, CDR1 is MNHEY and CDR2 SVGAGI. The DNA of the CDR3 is TGTGCCAGCAGTTACTCGAAAGGTAGAGCTGAAGCTTTCTTT. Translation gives CASSYSKGRAEAFF.

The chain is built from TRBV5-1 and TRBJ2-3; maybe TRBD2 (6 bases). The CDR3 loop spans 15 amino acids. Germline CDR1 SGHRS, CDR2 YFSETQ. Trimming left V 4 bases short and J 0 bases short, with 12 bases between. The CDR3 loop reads CASSTGLLSTDTQYF. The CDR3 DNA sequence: TGCGCCAGCAGCACCGGACTACTGAGCACAGATACGCAGTATTTT. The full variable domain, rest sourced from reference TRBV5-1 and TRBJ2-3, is KAGVTQTPRYLIKTRGQQVTLSCSPISGHRSVSWYQQTPGQGLQFLFEYFSETQRNKGNFPGRFSGRQFSNSRSEMNVSTLELGDSALYLCASSTGLLSTDTQYFGPGTRLTVL.

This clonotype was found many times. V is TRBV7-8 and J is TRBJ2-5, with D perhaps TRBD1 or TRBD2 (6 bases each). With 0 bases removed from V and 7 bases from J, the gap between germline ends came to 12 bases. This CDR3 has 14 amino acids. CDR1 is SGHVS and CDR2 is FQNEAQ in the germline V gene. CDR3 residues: CASSLAGGRGTQYF. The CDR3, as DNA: TGTGCCAGCAGCTTAGCGGGGGGCCGCGGGACCCAGTACTTC.

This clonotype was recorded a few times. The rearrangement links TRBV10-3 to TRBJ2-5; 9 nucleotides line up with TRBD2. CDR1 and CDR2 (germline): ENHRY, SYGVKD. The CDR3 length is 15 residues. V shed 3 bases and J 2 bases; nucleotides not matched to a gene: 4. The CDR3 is CAISEGAGGQETQYF. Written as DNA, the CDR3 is TGTGCCATCAGTGAAGGGGCGGGGGGGCAAGAGACCCAGTACTTC.

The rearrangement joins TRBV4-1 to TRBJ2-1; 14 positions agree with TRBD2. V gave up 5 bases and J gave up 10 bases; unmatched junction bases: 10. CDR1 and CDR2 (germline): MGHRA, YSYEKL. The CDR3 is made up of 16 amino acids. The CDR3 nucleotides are TGCGCCAGCAGCTCCCGACTAGCGGGGGGGCGGGGCGAGCAGTTCTTC. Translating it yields CASSSRLAGGRGEQFF.

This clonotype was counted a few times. In DNA form, the CDR3 reads TGTGCCAGCAGTTACCTTGGACGGGCTCGAATAGAGTACTTC. Translated: CASSYLGRARIEYF. V and J are TRBV6-5 and TRBJ2-7; D is ambiguous. The CDR3 runs to 14 residues. The V and J ends lost 2 bases and 11 bases respectively, with 19 bases between them. The germline V gene has CDR1 MNHEY and CDR2 SVGAGI.

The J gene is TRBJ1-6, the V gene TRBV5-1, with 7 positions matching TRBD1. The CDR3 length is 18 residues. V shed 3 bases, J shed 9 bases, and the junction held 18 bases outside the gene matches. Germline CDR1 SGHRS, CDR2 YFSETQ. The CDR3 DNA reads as TGCGCCAGCAGCTATACAGGGGATATTTTTCGATTCGGTTCACCCCTCCACTTT. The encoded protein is CASSYTGDIFRFGSPLHF. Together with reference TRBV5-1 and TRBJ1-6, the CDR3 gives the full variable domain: KAGVTQTPRYLIKTRGQQVTLSCSPISGHRSVSWYQQTPGQGLQFLFEYFSETQRNKGNFPGRFSGRQFSNSRSEMNVSTLELGDSALYLCASSYTGDIFRFGSPLHFGNGTRLTVT.

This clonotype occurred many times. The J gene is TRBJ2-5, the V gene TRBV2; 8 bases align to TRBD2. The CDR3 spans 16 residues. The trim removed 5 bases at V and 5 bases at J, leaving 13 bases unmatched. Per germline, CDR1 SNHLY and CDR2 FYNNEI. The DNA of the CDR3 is TGTGCCAGCAGTTTTACCGGACTAGCCGGAGATGAGACCCAGTACTTC. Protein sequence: CASSFTGLAGDETQYF. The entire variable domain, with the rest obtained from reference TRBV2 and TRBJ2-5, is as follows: EPEVTQTPSHQVTQMGQEVILRCVPISNHLYFYWYRQILGQKVEFLVSFYNNEISEKSEIFDDQFSVERPDGSNFTLKIRSTKLEDSAMYFCASSFTGLAGDETQYFGPGTRLLVL.

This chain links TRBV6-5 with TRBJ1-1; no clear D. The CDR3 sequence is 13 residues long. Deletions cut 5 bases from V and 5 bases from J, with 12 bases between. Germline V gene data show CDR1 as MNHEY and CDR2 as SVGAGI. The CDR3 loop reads CASSLTPRTEAFF. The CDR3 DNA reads TGTGCCAGCAGTCTCACCCCTAGGACTGAAGCTTTCTTT.

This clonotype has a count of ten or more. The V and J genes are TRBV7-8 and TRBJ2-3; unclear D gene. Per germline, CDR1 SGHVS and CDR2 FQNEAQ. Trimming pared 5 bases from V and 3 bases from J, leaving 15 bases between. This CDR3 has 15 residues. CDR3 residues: CASSTGRFGTDTQYF. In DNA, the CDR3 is TGTGCCAGCAGCACCGGACGGTTTGGGACAGATACGCAGTATTTT. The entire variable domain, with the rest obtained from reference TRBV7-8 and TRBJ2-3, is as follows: GAGVSQSPRYKVAKRGQDVALRCDPISGHVSLFWYQQALGQGPEFLTYFQNEAQLDKSGLPSDRFFAERPEGSVSTLKIQRTQQEDSAVYLCASSTGRFGTDTQYFGPGTRLTVL.

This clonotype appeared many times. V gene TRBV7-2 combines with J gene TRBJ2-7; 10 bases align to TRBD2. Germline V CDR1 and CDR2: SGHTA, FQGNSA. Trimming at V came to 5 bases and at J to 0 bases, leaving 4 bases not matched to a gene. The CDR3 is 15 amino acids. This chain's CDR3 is CASSKLAGASYEQYF. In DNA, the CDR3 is TGTGCCAGCAGCAAGCTAGCGGGGGCCTCCTACGAGCAGTACTTC.